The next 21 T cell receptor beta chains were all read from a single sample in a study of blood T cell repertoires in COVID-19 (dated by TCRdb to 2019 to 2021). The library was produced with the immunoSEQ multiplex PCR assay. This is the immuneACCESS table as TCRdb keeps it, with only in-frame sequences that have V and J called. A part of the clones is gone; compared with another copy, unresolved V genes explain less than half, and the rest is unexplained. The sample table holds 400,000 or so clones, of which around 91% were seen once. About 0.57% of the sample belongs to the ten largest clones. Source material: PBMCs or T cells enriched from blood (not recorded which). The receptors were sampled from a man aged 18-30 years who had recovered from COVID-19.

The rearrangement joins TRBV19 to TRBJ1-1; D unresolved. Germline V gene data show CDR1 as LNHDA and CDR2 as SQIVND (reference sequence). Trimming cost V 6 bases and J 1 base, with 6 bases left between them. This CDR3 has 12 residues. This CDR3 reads CASSRGNTEAFF. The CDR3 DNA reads TGTGCCAGTAGCCGGGGGAACACTGAAGCTTTCTTT.

CDR3 nucleotides: TGTGCCAGCTCACCACGGTCCAGGGGGCAAGAGACCCAGTACTTC. This translates into CASSPRSRGQETQYF. The chain combines TRBV18 with TRBJ2-5; 7 nucleotides line up with TRBD1. Germline-derived CDR1 and CDR2 are KGHSH and LQKENI. The CDR3 length is 15 residues. Trimming at V came to 1 base and at J to 2 bases, leaving 4 bases not matched to a gene.

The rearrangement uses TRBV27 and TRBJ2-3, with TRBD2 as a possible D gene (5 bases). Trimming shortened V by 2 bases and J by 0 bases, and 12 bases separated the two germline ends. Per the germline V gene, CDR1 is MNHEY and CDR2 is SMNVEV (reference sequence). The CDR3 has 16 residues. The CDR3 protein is CASSLAGLGSTDTQYF. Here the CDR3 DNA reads TGTGCCAGCAGTTTAGCGGGCTTGGGTAGCACAGATACGCAGTATTTT.

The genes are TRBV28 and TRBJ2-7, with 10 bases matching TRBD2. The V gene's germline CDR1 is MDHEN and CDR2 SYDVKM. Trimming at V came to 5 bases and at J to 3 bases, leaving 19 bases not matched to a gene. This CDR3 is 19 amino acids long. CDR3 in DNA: TGTGCCAGCAGTGCCCCTGGAGTTAGCGGGAGGACCATCCTCTACGAGCAGTACTTC. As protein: CASSAPGVSGRTILYEQYF.

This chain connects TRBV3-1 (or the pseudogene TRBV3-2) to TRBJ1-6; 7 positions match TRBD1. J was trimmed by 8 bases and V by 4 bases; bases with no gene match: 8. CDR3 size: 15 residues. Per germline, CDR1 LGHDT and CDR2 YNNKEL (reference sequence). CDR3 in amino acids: CASSPPGGSHSPLHF. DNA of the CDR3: TGTGCCAGCAGCCCTCCAGGGGGATCTCATTCACCCCTCCACTTT.

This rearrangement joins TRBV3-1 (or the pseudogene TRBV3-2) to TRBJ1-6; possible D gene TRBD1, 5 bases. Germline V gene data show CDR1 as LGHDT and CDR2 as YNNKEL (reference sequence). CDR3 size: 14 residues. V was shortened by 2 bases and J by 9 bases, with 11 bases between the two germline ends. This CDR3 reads CASSQPGRGSPLHF. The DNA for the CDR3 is TGTGCCAGCAGCCAACCAGGGCGAGGTTCACCCCTCCACTTT.

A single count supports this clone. DNA for the CDR3: TGTGCCAGCAGTTACTCTCCGCGGGAGACCCAGTACTTC. Residues: CASSYSPRETQYF. The chain employs TRBV6-6 and TRBJ2-5; no clear D gene. Germline-derived CDR1 and CDR2 are MNHNY and SVGAGI (reference sequence). There are 13 residues in the CDR3. Trimming shortened V by 0 bases and J by 5 bases, and 7 bases separated the two germline ends.

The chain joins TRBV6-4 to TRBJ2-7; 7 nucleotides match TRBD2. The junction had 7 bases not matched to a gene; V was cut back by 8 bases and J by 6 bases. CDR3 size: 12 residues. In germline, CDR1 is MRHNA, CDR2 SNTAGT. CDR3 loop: CASPLAASEQYF. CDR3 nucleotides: TGTGCCAGCCCGCTAGCGGCCAGCGAGCAGTACTTC.

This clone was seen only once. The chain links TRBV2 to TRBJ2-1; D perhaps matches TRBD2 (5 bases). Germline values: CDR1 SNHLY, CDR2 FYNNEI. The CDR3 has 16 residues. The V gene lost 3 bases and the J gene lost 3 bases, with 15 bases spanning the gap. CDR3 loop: CASSDPIQGGYNEQFF. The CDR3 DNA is TGTGCCAGCAGTGATCCCATTCAAGGAGGCTACAATGAGCAGTTCTTC.

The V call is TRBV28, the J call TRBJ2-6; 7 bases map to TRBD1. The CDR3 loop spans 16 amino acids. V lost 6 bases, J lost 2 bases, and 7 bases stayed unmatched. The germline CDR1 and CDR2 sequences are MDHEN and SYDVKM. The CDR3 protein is CASSDPGTAGANVLTF. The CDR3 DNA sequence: TGTGCCAGCAGCGACCCCGGGACAGCTGGGGCCAACGTCCTGACTTTC.

CDR3 sequence reads: CASSDTGKGNTIYF. The DNA of the CDR3 is TGTGCCAGCAGCGACACAGGTAAAGGAAACACCATATATTTT. The J gene is TRBJ1-3, the V gene TRBV9; D possibly corresponds to TRBD1 (5 bases). Per germline, CDR1 SGDLS and CDR2 YYNGEE. Trimming left V 3 bases short and J 4 bases short, with 11 bases between. CDR3 size: 14 residues. The complete variable domain, with remaining parts taken from reference TRBV9 and TRBJ1-3, reads DSGVTQTPKHLITATGQRVTLRCSPRSGDLSVYWYQQSLDQGLQFLIQYYNGEERAKGNILERFSAQQFPDLHSELNLSSLELGDSALYFCASSDTGKGNTIYFGEGSWLTVV.

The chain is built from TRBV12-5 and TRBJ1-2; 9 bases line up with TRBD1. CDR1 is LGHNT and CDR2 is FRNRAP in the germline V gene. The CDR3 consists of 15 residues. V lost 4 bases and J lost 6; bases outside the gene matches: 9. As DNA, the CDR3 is TGTGCTAGTGGTTCGGACAGGGGTCTCTCCGATGGCTACACCTTC. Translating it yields CASGSDRGLSDGYTF.

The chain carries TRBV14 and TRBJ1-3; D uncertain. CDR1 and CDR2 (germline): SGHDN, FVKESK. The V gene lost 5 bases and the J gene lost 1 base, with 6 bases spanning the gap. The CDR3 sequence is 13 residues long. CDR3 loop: CASSINSGNTIYF. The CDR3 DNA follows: TGTGCCAGCAGCATAAATTCTGGAAACACCATATATTTT.

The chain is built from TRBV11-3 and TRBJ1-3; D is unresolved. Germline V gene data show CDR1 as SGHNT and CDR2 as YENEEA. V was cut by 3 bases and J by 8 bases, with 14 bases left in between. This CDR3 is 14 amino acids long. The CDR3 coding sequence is TGTGCCAGCAGCTTTGGGCGGAGCGGGGACACCATATATTTT. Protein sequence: CASSFGRSGDTIYF.

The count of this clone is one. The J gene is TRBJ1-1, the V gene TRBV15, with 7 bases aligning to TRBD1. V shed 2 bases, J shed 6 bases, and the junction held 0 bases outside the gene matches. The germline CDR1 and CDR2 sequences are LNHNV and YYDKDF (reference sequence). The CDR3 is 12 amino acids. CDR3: CATSRQGAEAFF. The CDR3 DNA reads TGTGCCACCAGCAGACAGGGGGCTGAAGCTTTCTTT.

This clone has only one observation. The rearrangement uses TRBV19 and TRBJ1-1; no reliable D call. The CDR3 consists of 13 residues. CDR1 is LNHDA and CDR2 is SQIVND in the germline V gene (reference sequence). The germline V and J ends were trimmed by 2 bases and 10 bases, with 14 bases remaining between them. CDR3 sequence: CASSIRGDQTAFF. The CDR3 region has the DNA TGTGCCAGTAGTATACGGGGAGATCAGACAGCTTTCTTT.

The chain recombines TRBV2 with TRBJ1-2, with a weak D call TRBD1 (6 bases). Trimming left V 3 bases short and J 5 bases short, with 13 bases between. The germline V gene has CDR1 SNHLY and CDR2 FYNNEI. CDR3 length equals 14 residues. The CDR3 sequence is CASSENRVRYGYTF. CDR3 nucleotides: TGTGCCAGCAGTGAGAACAGGGTGAGGTATGGCTACACCTTC.

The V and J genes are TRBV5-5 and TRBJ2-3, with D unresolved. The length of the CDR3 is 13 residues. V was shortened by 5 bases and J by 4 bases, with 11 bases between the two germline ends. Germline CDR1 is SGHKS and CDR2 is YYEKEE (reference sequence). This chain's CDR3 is CASSSLMADTQYF. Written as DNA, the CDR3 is TGTGCCAGCAGTAGTCTAATGGCAGATACGCAGTATTTT.

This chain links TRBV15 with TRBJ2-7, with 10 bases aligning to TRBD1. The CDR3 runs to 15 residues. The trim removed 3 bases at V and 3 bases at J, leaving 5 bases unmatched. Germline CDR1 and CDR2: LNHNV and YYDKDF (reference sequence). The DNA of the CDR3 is TGTGCCACCAGCAGGGGTAGGACAGGGGGCTACGAGCAGTACTTC. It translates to CATSRGRTGGYEQYF.

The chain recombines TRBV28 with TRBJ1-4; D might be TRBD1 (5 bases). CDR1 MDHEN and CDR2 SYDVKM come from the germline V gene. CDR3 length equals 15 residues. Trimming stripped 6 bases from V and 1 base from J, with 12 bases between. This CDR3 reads CASSRQGLTNEKLFF. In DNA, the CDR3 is TGTGCCAGCAGCCGTCAGGGCTTAACTAATGAAAAACTGTTTTTT. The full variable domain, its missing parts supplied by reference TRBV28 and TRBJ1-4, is DVKVTQSSRYLVKRTGEKVFLECVQDMDHENMFWYRQDPGLGLRLIYFSYDVKMKEKGDIPEGYSVSREKKERFSLILESASTNQTSMYLCASSRQGLTNEKLFFGSGTQLSVL.

The CDR3 loop is CASSTRTGDGYTF. CDR3 in DNA: TGTGCCAGCAGCACCCGGACAGGGGATGGCTACACCTTC. The chain employs TRBV7-2 and TRBJ1-2, with 9 nucleotides matching TRBD1. There are 13 residues in the CDR3. J lost 6 bases, V lost 5 bases, and 4 bases had no gene match. CDR1 is SGHTA, CDR2 FQGNSA, per germline.